This record looks at one T cell receptor (beta chain) sequence and its context. This clone was seen only once. Its antigen is unknown. No much larger clonotype is one base removed from it; base qualities were not supplied. This sample stems from a study of blood T cell repertoires in COVID-19 (dated by TCRdb to the early 2020s). Notes on the research overall: Collaborator samples came from the United States, Italy and Spain and covered acute and convalescent phases of COVID-19. HLA class I and class II types, where available, came from metadata supplied by the sample provider rather than from assay-based typing. Samples were obtained from the ongoing ImmuneRACE study (first 160 participants) and from 950 to 1,500 subjects provided by 6 global collaborators. Sample metadata almost always included a de-identified subject ID, COVID-19 status, age in years and sex. The material from the prospective study consisted of cDNA or gDNA derived from T cells, B-cell-depleted T cells, or PBMCs. The dataset comprised deeply sampled blood TCRbeta repertoires from subjects exposed to, actively infected with, or recovered from COVID-19. The repertoires were made available in a free public database intended to serve as a resource for research on the immune response to SARS-CoV-2. Points the paper makes about the study in general: How much clinical and demographic metadata was included differed by source and by participant, and the metadata was provided uncurated.

TCRbeta CDR3 regions were amplified from genomic DNA using the immunoSEQ Assay, a bias-controlled multiplex PCR. Processing in the source paper ran as follows. Nucleated cell counts per sample were estimated from amplification of reference gene primers within the assay. To quantify the absolute abundance of each unique TCRbeta CDR3 rearrangement, sequence reads were collapsed and filtered. Productive Simpson clonality was computed per sample as the square root of Simpson's diversity index over productive rearrangements. TCRdb carries this immuneACCESS record with in-frame sequences only. Its versions omit some clonotypes, under half of them owing to an unresolved V gene in the studies checked, with the rest unexplained. Clone size and the V and J calls come from that table; the DNA yielded D and trimming. The sample has roughly 92,000 clones on record, roughly nine tenths of them singletons. Jointly, the top ten make up 5% to 6% of the sample.

Each collaborating institution followed its own protocols to collect whole blood in K2EDTA tubes. For TCRbeta analysis, collaborators shipped samples in one of three forms: frozen whole blood, isolated PBMCs, or DNA extracted from either of those sample types. The CDR3 spans 14 residues, from the cysteine through the phenylalanine. The retained sequence is limited to the CDR3, 42 bases, with the frame set at the first base. The CDR1 and CDR2 encoded by the germline V gene are MNHEY and SVGAGI. At the junction V is shortened by 6 bases and J by 4 bases, with 15 bases in between. Input material: peripheral blood. The source of this sequence is a man aged 50 to 59 with acute or convalescent COVID-19. The V and J genes are TRBV6-5 and TRBJ2-5; the D gene assignment is ambiguous. Read as DNA, the sequence is TGTGCCAGCAGCCCCGAGCGCCTCAGAGAGACCCAGTACTTC. Its coded protein is CASSPERLRETQYF.